The text below deals with one T cell receptor (beta chain). The antigen is undetermined. This record comes from a study of cytomegalovirus exposure and HLA in healthy donors. At the time of sampling, donors were nominally healthy, though unrecorded immune exposures were likely. It was with 60 Vbeta and 13 Jbeta primers that the PCR ran. The repertoire was sequenced with immunoSEQ multiplex PCR; TCRdb's copy has only in-frame clones and lacks some. The data show 57,000 or so clones, around 72% seen once. Germline V lookup: CDR1 LGHNA, CDR2 YNFKEQ. After removal of 3 bases from V and 3 bases from J, the junction contained 10 bases not matched to a gene. The CDR3 has 18 residues. General observations from the study: V- and J-gene trimming of TCR beta was linked (in a later analysis) to a missense DCLRE1C variant.

The chain couples TRBV4-2 to TRBJ2-2, with TRBD2 identical over 10 bases. Sequencing was done on a sample of PBMCs. This clonotype was obtained from a man over 45 in good health and CMV-seropositive. The CDR3 region has the DNA TGTGCCAGCAGCCAGGAACCCGGGACTAGCGAGTACACCGGGGAGCTGTTTTTT. Residues: CASSQEPGTSEYTGELFF.